The rows below give T cell receptor beta chains drawn from one sample of a study of blood T cell repertoires in COVID-19. Clones were sequenced by immunoSEQ multiplex PCR, and TCRdb holds only the in-frame ones, with some missing. Counted here are 300,000 to 350,000 clones, around 88% occurring once; the ten biggest clones make up approximately 1.6%. The material sequenced was peripheral blood. The receptors derive from a woman aged 25-40 years with COVID-19, enrolled during active disease. CDR3s include the opening cysteine and the closing phenylalanine or tryptophan. D genes are given only for firm matches. Clone size is stated in some rows and not others, as once, few, many or a class when expanded.

d_gene	v_gene	len	abundance	j_gene	CDR3aa	CDR3nt
.	TRBV27	14	few	TRBJ1-1	CASSRDRPGTEAFF	TGTGCCAGCAGTCGAGACAGGCCTGGCACTGAAGCTTTCTTT
.	TRBV24-1	15	once	TRBJ1-2	CATSGNSIGNYGYTF	TGTGCCACCAGTGGTAACTCGATCGGTAACTATGGCTACACCTTC
.	TRBV2	15	.	TRBJ1-6	CASSGSDRIGSPLHF	TGTGCCAGCAGTGGGAGCGACAGGATTGGTTCACCCCTCCACTTT
TRBD1	TRBV19	15	.	TRBJ1-3	CASSIQGGPGNTIYF	TGTGCCAGTAGTATACAGGGGGGACCAGGAAACACCATATATTTT
TRBD1	TRBV19	16	once	TRBJ2-1	CASTSSDRVSYNEQFF	TGTGCCAGTACCTCCTCGGACAGGGTGTCCTACAATGAGCAGTTCTTC
TRBD1	TRBV19	17	.	TRBJ2-6	CASSMGTGVAGANVLTF	TGTGCCAGTAGTATGGGGACAGGGGTGGCTGGGGCCAACGTCCTGACTTTC
TRBD2	TRBV2	15	.	TRBJ2-2	CASNLAGGYTGELFF	TGTGCCAGCAACTTAGCGGGGGGCTACACCGGGGAGCTGTTTTTT
.	TRBV18	15	.	TRBJ1-1	CASSPERILRSEAFF	TGTGCCAGCTCACCGGAGAGAATATTACGGTCTGAAGCTTTCTTT
TRBD2	TRBV6-5	15	.	TRBJ2-2	CASSYLAGGTGELFF	TGTGCCAGCAGTTATCTAGCGGGGGGCACCGGGGAGCTGTTTTTT
.	TRBV19	14	.	TRBJ1-3	CASRDRGGGNTIYF	TGTGCCAGTCGGGATCGGGGAGGAGGAAACACCATATATTTT
.	TRBV5-1	14	.	TRBJ1-1	CASSFDRQNTEAFF	TGCGCCAGCAGCTTCGACAGACAGAACACTGAAGCTTTCTTT
TRBD1	TRBV29-1	14	.	TRBJ1-1	CSVDETGAGGEAFF	TGCAGCGTTGACGAGACAGGGGCCGGTGGCGAAGCTTTCTTT
TRBD2	TRBV6-2/TRBV6-3	17	.	TRBJ2-1	CASSYSLAGDSYNEQFF	TGTGCCAGCAGTTATTCCCTAGCGGGGGATTCCTACAATGAGCAGTTCTTC
.	TRBV27	15	few	TRBJ1-5	CASSLSATANQPQHF	TGTGCCAGCAGTTTATCCGCGACAGCTAATCAGCCCCAGCATTTT
.	TRBV7-6	15	.	TRBJ2-3	CASSARDTSTDTQYF	TGTGCCAGCAGCGCCCGGGACACCAGCACAGATACGCAGTATTTT
.	TRBV20-1	11	.	TRBJ2-2	CAVAGTGELFF	TGCGCCGTTGCGGGGACCGGGGAGCTGTTTTTT
TRBD2	TRBV7-2	16	.	TRBJ2-3	CASSLGSGGVQDTQYF	TGTGCCAGCAGCTTAGGTAGCGGGGGGGTCCAAGATACGCAGTATTTT
TRBD2	TRBV9	17	.	TRBJ2-2	CASSVSPGGTRAGELFF	TGTGCCAGCAGCGTATCCCCCGGGGGGACCCGGGCCGGGGAGCTGTTTTTT
.	TRBV19	14	.	TRBJ1-4	CASSRGGYGEKLFF	TGTGCCAGTAGTAGGGGAGGGTACGGCGAAAAACTGTTTTTT
TRBD1	TRBV9	16	.	TRBJ2-1	CASSVTGTGYNNEQFF	TGTGCCAGCAGTGTGACCGGGACAGGGTACAACAATGAGCAGTTCTTC
.	TRBV7-9	13	.	TRBJ1-6	CASSFFEGSPLHF	TGTGCCAGCAGCTTTTTCGAGGGTTCACCCCTCCACTTT
.	TRBV3-1/TRBV3-2	13	.	TRBJ2-2	CASTKTGTGELFF	TGTGCCAGCACCAAGACGGGGACCGGGGAGCTGTTTTTT
.	TRBV5-6	12	.	TRBJ1-2	CASSSTRGGYTF	TGTGCCAGCAGCTCTACACGGGGTGGCTACACCTTC
TRBD1	TRBV6-4	15	.	TRBJ1-2	CASSDPGTALYGYTF	TGTGCCAGCAGTGACCCCGGGACAGCTCTCTATGGCTACACCTTC
TRBD1	TRBV28	14	few	TRBJ1-1	CASKTGAMNTEAFF	TGTGCCAGCAAGACAGGGGCAATGAACACTGAAGCTTTCTTT
.	TRBV18	12	.	TRBJ2-5	CASSPSQETQYF	TGTGCCAGCTCACCATCTCAAGAGACCCAGTACTTC
.	TRBV9	15	.	TRBJ2-3	CASSGTGDGRDTQYF	TGTGCCAGCAGCGGAACAGGGGACGGGAGAGATACGCAGTATTTT
TRBD1	TRBV25-1	16	.	TRBJ1-4	CASSELLGQGSEKLFF	TGTGCCAGCAGTGAATTGTTGGGACAGGGGAGTGAAAAACTGTTTTTT
TRBD1	TRBV7-9	15	.	TRBJ1-2	CASSLVGTGNYGYTF	TGTGCCAGCAGCTTAGTCGGGACAGGGAACTATGGCTACACCTTC
.	TRBV5-8	13	.	TRBJ2-2	CASWGRDTGELFF	TGTGCCAGCTGGGGCAGGGACACCGGGGAGCTGTTTTTT
.	TRBV9	14	.	TRBJ1-4	CASSVETSNEKLFF	TGTGCCAGCAGCGTAGAGACAAGTAATGAAAAACTGTTTTTT
.	TRBV28	11	.	TRBJ1-1	CASSFFFETFF	TGTGCCAGCAGTTTCTTTTTCGAGACTTTCTTT
TRBD1	TRBV18	16	.	TRBJ1-2	CASSPGSTGGGYGYTF	TGTGCCAGCTCACCGGGGTCGACAGGGGGCGGCTATGGCTACACCTTC
TRBD2	TRBV18	14	.	TRBJ2-1	CASSPILAGGEQFF	TGTGCCAGCTCCCCGATACTAGCGGGGGGAGAGCAGTTCTTC
TRBD1	TRBV27	15	.	TRBJ1-1	CASSPDRGGDTEAFF	TGTGCCAGCAGTCCTGACAGGGGAGGGGACACTGAAGCTTTCTTT
.	TRBV4-2	14	.	TRBJ1-2	CASSQVVQGYGYTF	TGTGCCAGCAGCCAAGTGGTGCAGGGATATGGCTACACCTTC
.	TRBV18	14	once	TRBJ1-4	CASSPIEVWEKLFF	TGTGCCAGCTCACCAATTGAGGTTTGGGAAAAACTGTTTTTT
.	TRBV7-2	15	.	TRBJ1-5	CASSPTSGPFQPQHF	TGTGCCAGCAGCCCTACCTCAGGTCCTTTTCAGCCCCAGCATTTT
TRBD1	TRBV19	16	.	TRBJ2-3	CASSSWTGFGTDTQYF	TGTGCCAGTAGTTCTTGGACAGGGTTTGGCACAGATACGCAGTATTTT